These 17 T cell receptor beta chains were all obtained from the same sample, sequenced in a study of OX40 agonist ivuxolimab in advanced cancers. Some clones are missing from TCRdb's copy, which holds only in-frame ones; the method was immunoSEQ multiplex PCR. Of more than 70,000 clones detected, approximately 91% appear once; the ten largest clones hold around 0.33%. The specimen comprised CD4+ or CD8+ T cells sorted from blood, sampled in a trial of the OX40 agonist ivuxolimab. The receptors were gathered from an adult with an advanced solid tumor such as melanoma, head and neck, liver or kidney cancer.

This clone has just one count. The chain is built from TRBV28 and TRBJ1-2, with a possible D match to TRBD1 (6 bases). Germline CDR1 and CDR2: MDHEN and SYDVKM. The CDR3 length is 11 residues. Trimming removed 5 bases from V and 13 bases from J, with 14 bases in between. DNA for the CDR3: TGTGCCAGCAGTCAAGTGGACAGCCGCACCTTC. The encoded protein is CASSQVDSRTF.

This clone was seen a handful of times. The chain joins TRBV2 to TRBJ1-5; D is ambiguous. V lost 2 bases, J lost 4 bases, and 3 bases lay in between. From germline, CDR1 is SNHLY and CDR2 FYNNEI. This CDR3 is built from 12 residues. CDR3 DNA sequence: TGTGCCAGCAGTGAATCTAATCAGCCCCAGCATTTT. Its protein product is CASSESNQPQHF.

Only a few counts were recorded for this clone. The rearrangement uses TRBV19 and TRBJ1-1; perhaps TRBD1 as D (6 bases). Germline CDR1 LNHDA, CDR2 SQIVND (reference sequence). V was shortened by 6 bases and J by 2 bases, with 10 bases between the two germline ends. The CDR3 extends over 13 amino acids. The CDR3 region has the DNA TGTGCCAGTAGGCTACAGGGAAACACTGAAGCTTTCTTT. Translation gives CASRLQGNTEAFF.

The rearrangement links TRBV7-9 to TRBJ2-2; TRBD2 aligns across 9 bases. The ends lost 8 bases at V and 4 bases at J; junction bases unmatched: 8. CDR3 length: 15 residues. Germline CDR1 SEHNR, CDR2 FQNEAQ (reference sequence). CDR3 protein: CASGLLAGLTGELFF. CDR3 nucleotides: TGTGCCAGCGGACTTCTAGCGGGACTCACCGGGGAGCTGTTTTTT.

The rearrangement links TRBV19 to TRBJ2-7; TRBD1 agrees at 7 bases. The CDR3 runs to 13 residues. Trimming at V came to 4 bases and at J to 2 bases, leaving 2 bases not matched to a gene. Germline V CDR1 and CDR2: LNHDA, SQIVND (reference sequence). CDR3 loop: CASSRDSTYEQYF. CDR3 DNA: TGTGCCAGTAGTAGGGACAGTACCTACGAGCAGTACTTC.

The V gene is TRBV4-2, the J gene TRBJ1-2; TRBD1 matches 8 bases. The CDR3 spans 15 residues. CDR1 LGHNA and CDR2 YNFKEQ come from the germline V gene. J was trimmed by 1 base and V by 0 bases; bases with no gene match: 1. CDR3 DNA: TGTGCCAGCAGCCAAGACACAGGGGGTAACTATGGCTACACCTTC. Residues: CASSQDTGGNYGYTF.

This clone is a singleton in its sample. V and J are TRBV6-6 and TRBJ2-3; 11 bases match TRBD2. Germline CDR1 and CDR2: MNHNY and SVGAGI (reference sequence). The V segment lost 6 bases and the J segment 1 base; nucleotides outside the gene matches: 6. The CDR3 length is 16 residues. The CDR3 region is CASRGLAELGTDTQYF. The CDR3 DNA follows: TGTGCCAGCAGGGGACTAGCGGAACTTGGCACAGATACGCAGTATTTT.

V and J are TRBV6-5 and TRBJ1-2, with D possibly matching TRBD1 (6 bases). The CDR3 length is 15 residues. Germline V gene lookup returns CDR1 MNHEY and CDR2 SVGAGI. The germline V and J ends were trimmed by 7 bases and 4 bases, with 19 bases remaining between them. The CDR3 region is CASTSVQGKGYGYTF. The DNA for the CDR3 is TGTGCCAGCACCTCTGTCCAGGGGAAAGGCTATGGCTACACCTTC.

The gene calls are TRBV7-9 and TRBJ2-7; weak D call: TRBD2 (6 bases). V was pared by 3 bases and J by 7 bases, with 10 bases between. The CDR3 has 12 residues. Germline V CDR1 and CDR2: SEHNR, FQNEAQ (reference sequence). This chain's CDR3 is CASSFTRGEQYF. CDR3 coding DNA: TGTGCCAGCAGCTTCACCCGGGGGGAGCAGTACTTC.

V and J are TRBV28 and TRBJ1-2; 7 bases are shared with TRBD1. The CDR3 consists of 17 residues. Germline lookup yields CDR1 MDHEN and CDR2 SYDVKM. Trimming took 7 bases from V and 8 from J; bases not matched to a gene: 22. CDR3 in DNA: TGTGCCAGCATGCCGTTTGCGAGGGGGACAGCCTCTCCCGGCTACACCTTC. It is translated as CASMPFARGTASPGYTF.

A few counts support this clone. In DNA, the CDR3 is TGTGCCAGCGAACCGGCTGGGGCCAACGTCCTGACTTTC. This codes for CASEPAGANVLTF. V gene TRBV2 combines with J gene TRBJ2-6; unclear D gene. Per germline, CDR1 SNHLY and CDR2 FYNNEI. Trimming removed 8 bases at V and 2 bases at J, with 7 bases between. The CDR3 runs to 13 residues.

The chain uses TRBV9 and TRBJ2-5; D possibly uses TRBD1 or TRBD2 (5 bases each). This CDR3 has 15 amino acids. From germline, CDR1 is SGDLS and CDR2 YYNGEE. The V gene lost 3 bases and the J gene lost 2 bases, with 14 bases spanning the gap. CDR3 bases: TGTGCCAGCAGCGGCTCGGGACGACAGCAAGAGACCCAGTACTTC. This encodes CASSGSGRQQETQYF. Variable domain in full (rest from reference TRBV9 and TRBJ2-5): DSGVTQTPKHLITATGQRVTLRCSPRSGDLSVYWYQQSLDQGLQFLIQYYNGEERAKGNILERFSAQQFPDLHSELNLSSLELGDSALYFCASSGSGRQQETQYFGPGTRLLVL.

The chain joins TRBV7-7 to TRBJ2-5, with TRBD2 matching over 9 bases. This CDR3 is 15 amino acids long. Germline CDR1 SSHAT, CDR2 FNYEAQ (reference sequence). V gave up 5 bases and J gave up 5 bases; unmatched junction bases: 9. In DNA, the CDR3 is TGTGCCAGCAGCCCCCTAGCGGGACCTTGGGAGACCCAGTACTTC. Amino acid sequence: CASSPLAGPWETQYF.

The V gene is TRBV4-1, the J gene TRBJ2-3, with D unresolved. This CDR3 spans 15 amino acids. Deletions cut 0 bases from V and 5 bases from J, with 12 bases between. Germline V CDR1 and CDR2: MGHRA, YSYEKL. DNA of the CDR3: TGCGCCAGCAGCCAAGATCGAAGCTCCCTAGATACGCAGTATTTT. It translates to CASSQDRSSLDTQYF.

The chain has TRBV6-1 and TRBJ2-1; TRBD2 matches 16 bases. Germline V lookup: CDR1 MNHNS, CDR2 SASEGT. This CDR3 is built from 16 residues. The ends lost 1 base at V and 15 bases at J; junction bases unmatched: 9. CDR3 coding DNA: TGTGCCAGCAGTGAAGTCTCCGGGACTAGCGGGAGGGCCGTGTTCTTC. Translating it yields CASSEVSGTSGRAVFF.

The CDR3 DNA reads TGTGCCAGCAGCTCCTCAGGGGGGGCCAACGTCCTGACTTTC. Its translation is CASSSSGGANVLTF. The chain recombines TRBV5-4 with TRBJ2-6; D possibly corresponds to TRBD1 (5 bases). There are 14 residues in the CDR3. V gave up 3 bases and J gave up 4 bases, with 8 bases separating them. Germline CDR1 reads SGHNT; CDR2 reads YYREEE (reference sequence).

The rearrangement joins TRBV18 to TRBJ2-3; TRBD2 matches 8 bases. J lost 6 bases, V lost 5 bases, and 4 bases had no gene match. This CDR3 has 13 amino acids. Looked up from germline, CDR1 is KGHSH and CDR2 is LQKENI. This CDR3 reads CASSLVAGDTQYF. The CDR3 bases are TGTGCCAGCTCATTGGTAGCGGGGGATACGCAGTATTTT.